This TCR beta chain was documented in a study of blood T cell repertoires in COVID-19. Background on the study: Acute and convalescent COVID-19 samples came from the United States, Italy and Spain. T cells, B-cell-depleted T cells, or PBMCs provided the cDNA or gDNA that served as material.

Per the authors' pipeline: Estimated nucleated cell counts came from reference gene primer amplification. The protocol was immunoSEQ multiplex PCR, while the TCRdb copy is restricted to in-frame clones and leaves out a portion. The D gene and trimming were derived from the DNA, and the V and J assignments and clone size from that table. The top ten clones hold about 5.5% of a sample with approximately 200,000 clones, roughly 85% of them seen once. The source material was peripheral blood. The sequence was collected from a woman in her thirties with acute or convalescent COVID-19.

CDR3 in DNA: TGTGCCAGCAGTTCAGTGAACACCGGGGAGCTGTTTTTT. This gives the protein CASSSVNTGELFF. The chain employs TRBV28 and TRBJ2-2; D is uncertain. CDR1 is MDHEN and CDR2 is SYDVKM in the germline V gene. Trimming took 4 bases from V and 1 from J, leaving 4 bases between them. The CDR3 is 13 amino acids.